This is a list of T cell receptor beta chains from one sample in a study of T cells after yellow fever vaccination. MiXCR, applied by TCRdb to the 5' RACE reads, yields one record per CDR3 protein. The sample has around 72,000 distinct CDR3 sequences; more than 5.5% are singletons. The specimen comprised CD8+ T cells sorted from PBMCs, sampled more than 8 days after the first yellow fever vaccination. The receptors shown here come from a man in his late teens or twenties who received the YFV17D yellow fever vaccine. The CDR3 runs from the conserved cysteine through the conserved F or W. The D gene is left open where the match is weak. Expanded clones get a size class; other rows say once, few or many, or leave the size out.

V	size	J	D	CDR3	DNA
TRBV5-6	few	TRBJ1-1	NA	CASSRSTAWGNTEAFF	TGTGCCAGCAGCCGATCGACAGCCTGGGGGAACACTGAAGCTTTCTTT
TRBV4-1	many	TRBJ1-3	NA	CASSHGGGNTIYF	TGCGCCAGCAGCCATGGGGGTGGAAACACCATATATTTT
TRBV29-1	many	TRBJ2-5	TRBD1	CSVVGQGGVTQYF	TGCAGCGTTGTCGGACAGGGAGGAGTGACCCAGTACTTC
TRBV5-4	NA	TRBJ1-2	NA	CASSLGSVNYGYTF	TGTGCCAGCAGCTTGGGTTCGGTTAACTATGGCTACACCTTC
TRBV6-5	many	TRBJ1-1	NA	CASSYHGTGNTEAFF	TGTGCCAGCAGTTACCACGGGACTGGGAACACTGAAGCTTTCTTT
TRBV6-5	many	TRBJ2-5	NA	CASSYLGGPPGETQYF	TGTGCCAGCAGTTACTTGGGGGGGCCTCCAGGGGAGACCCAGTACTTC
TRBV16	NA	TRBJ1-5	NA	CASSQSGDPNQPQHF	TGTGCCAGCAGCCAATCGGGGGACCCAAATCAGCCCCAGCATTTT
TRBV28	many	TRBJ2-5	NA	CASSLYAEKETQYF	TGTGCCAGCAGTTTATATGCAGAGAAAGAGACCCAGTACTTC
TRBV11-2	many	TRBJ2-2	TRBD2	CASSASGAEELFF	TGTGCCAGCAGCGCTAGCGGGGCCGAGGAGCTGTTTTTT
TRBV5-4	once	TRBJ2-5	NA	CASSWTGEEETQYF	TGTGCCAGCAGCTGGACGGGGGAGGAAGAGACCCAGTACTTC
TRBV4-2	NA	TRBJ1-2	NA	CASTELVTDSYGYTF	TGTGCCAGCACCGAGCTGGTCACAGATTCTTATGGCTACACCTTC
TRBV5-5	NA	TRBJ1-2	NA	CASSLDGRPNYGYTF	TGTGCCAGCAGCTTAGACGGGAGACCTAACTATGGCTACACCTTC
TRBV27	few	TRBJ1-4	TRBD1	CASRLQGNNEKLFF	TGTGCCAGCAGACTACAGGGGAATAATGAAAAACTGTTTTTT
TRBV3-1	NA	TRBJ2-3	NA	CASSQGVGGPTDTQYF	TGTGCCAGCAGCCAAGGTGTGGGGGGGCCCACAGATACGCAGTATTTT
TRBV6-5	NA	TRBJ1-4	NA	CASSSTWGNSEKLFF	TGTGCCAGCAGTTCTACATGGGGCAATAGTGAAAAACTGTTTTTT
TRBV27	NA	TRBJ2-3	NA	CASSLFTGGLNTQYF	TGTGCCAGCAGTTTATTTACCGGGGGGCTCAATACGCAGTATTTT
TRBV7-3	NA	TRBJ2-1	TRBD2	CASSITSGGAHEQFF	TGTGCCAGCAGCATTACTAGCGGGGGGGCCCATGAGCAGTTCTTC